This T cell receptor (beta chain) was documented in a study of blood T cell repertoires in COVID-19. About the research overall: Donors in the United States, Italy and Spain gave samples during acute or convalescent COVID-19.

Residents of over 20 US areas, aged roughly 18 to 89 years, made up the participants. Participants had their cohort set by participant-reported clinical history. Cohort 3 recovery required two negative PCRs, clearance, or symptom resolution. Unmatched junction bases numbered 10, after V lost 2 bases and J lost 1 base. In germline, CDR1 is KGHSH, CDR2 LQKENI. The CDR3 contains 18 residues. Data came from immunoSEQ multiplex PCR; TCRdb stores just in-frame clones and leaves some out. The sample lists around 380,000 clones; approximately 87% were seen once. The sequencing sample was made of PBMCs or T cells enriched from blood (not recorded which). This receptor was identified in a man between 25 and 39 years old who had recovered from COVID-19. The chain combines TRBV18 with TRBJ2-3; 9 nucleotides line up with TRBD2. CDR3 DNA: TGTGCCAGCTCACCAATCAGGGTAGCGGGGGCTGGCACAGATACGCAGTATTTT. Protein sequence: CASSPIRVAGAGTDTQYF.